This TCR beta chain was profiled in a study of blood T cells in healthy people across ages. CDR3 length: 15 amino acids. The trim removed 3 bases at V and 5 bases at J, leaving 10 bases unmatched. CDR1 and CDR2 from the germline V gene are SGHTS and YDEGEE. For the second PCR, which ran for roughly 6 to 12 cycles, a sample-barcoded 5' primer and a J-beta primer mix were used. TCRdb fed the 5' RACE reads into MiXCR, producing one record per CDR3 protein. The repertoire holds fewer than 800,000 distinct CDR3 sequences, with 25% as singletons. In addition, the sample was reused for a study of T cells of mothers and their children.

This rearrangement joins TRBV5-8 to TRBJ2-5, with 7 bases aligning to TRBD2. The clonotype originates from a boy between 5 and 17 years old in good health. Sequenced input: blood. This chain's CDR3 is CASSYGGVVRETQYF. CDR3 DNA sequence: TGTGCCAGCAGCTATGGGGGGGTCGTCCGGGAGACCCAGTACTTC.